This T cell receptor (beta chain) was captured by sequencing in a study of CD8+CD57+ T cells in acquired aplastic anemia. This clonotype showed up just a few times. V shed 8 bases and J 7 bases; nucleotides not matched to a gene: 5. This CDR3 has 12 amino acids. An expansion of CD8+CD57+ cells by flow cytometry had been shown in patients chosen for sequencing. Blood sampling was performed on the patients, and none of them had received therapy by then. TCR beta VDJ and CDR3 profiles were obtained from a genomic DNA template. Each CDR3 protein gets one entry after TCRdb re-called the reads with MiXCR. The sample yields over 150,000 distinct CDR3 sequences, 70% to 80% seen once.

The specimen was sorted CD4+, CD8+, or CD8+CD57+ T cells (not recorded which) from PBMCs. This TCR derives from a human donor with aplastic anemia. The rearrangement links TRBV12-3 or TRBV12-4 to TRBJ1-2; 9 bases agree with TRBD1. The CDR3 is CASEGQGGGYTF. DNA of the CDR3: TGTGCCAGCGAGGGACAGGGCGGTGGCTACACCTTC.